The 17 T cell receptor beta chains given below trace back to one sample, sequenced in a study of T-cell reconstitution after alpha-beta-depleted transplantation in children. The TCRbeta library was prepared with unique molecular identifiers. TCRdb ran MiXCR on the PCR reads and lists one entry per CDR3 protein. The profile shows some 550,000 distinct CDR3 sequences, 15% to 20% of them singletons. The sample consisted of PBMCs from the stem cell graft donor, taken from the stem cell graft. These TCRs come from a human donor who donated a stem cell graft to a child with acute lymphoblastic leukemia.

The J gene is TRBJ2-7, the V gene TRBV29-1, with 8 positions matching TRBD1. The length of the CDR3 is 14 residues. Germline V gives CDR1 SQVTM, CDR2 ANQGSEA. V trimming: 3 bases; J trimming: 3 bases; junction bases outside the gene matches: 7. CDR3 sequence reads: CSVERTGPVYEQYF. CDR3 bases: TGCAGCGTTGAGAGGACAGGGCCAGTCTACGAGCAGTACTTC.

The chain has TRBV7-9 and TRBJ1-2; 8 bases are a match to TRBD1. This CDR3 comprises 17 residues. The V gene end was trimmed by 5 bases and the J gene end by 2 bases; junction bases not matched to a gene: 13. Germline CDR1 reads SEHNR; CDR2 reads FQNEAQ (reference sequence). The CDR3: CASSRPTGTGVNYGYTF. The CDR3 bases are TGTGCCAGCAGCAGACCTACCGGGACAGGCGTAAACTATGGCTACACCTTC.

V usage is TRBV7-9 and J usage is TRBJ2-5; TRBD1 or TRBD2 may be the D gene (5 bases each). Trimming shortened V by 4 bases and J by 5 bases, and 17 bases separated the two germline ends. The CDR3 spans 15 residues. Germline V gene lookup returns CDR1 SEHNR and CDR2 FQNEAQ (reference sequence). The CDR3 DNA sequence: TGTGCCAGCAGCTCTACCGCCGGGGACGGGGAGACCCAGTACTTC. This encodes CASSSTAGDGETQYF.

V usage is TRBV5-1 and J usage is TRBJ2-2; no reliable D call. V was clipped by 4 bases and J by 2 bases, with 15 bases between them. Germline V lookup: CDR1 SGHRS, CDR2 YFSETQ. The CDR3 length is 16 residues. CDR3 DNA: TGCGCCAGCAGCGGGATTTTGGCCTCAAACACCGGGGAGCTGTTTTTT. Amino acids: CASSGILASNTGELFF.

J is TRBJ1-6 and V is TRBV5-1; a possible D gene is TRBD1 (5 bases). From germline, CDR1 is SGHRS and CDR2 YFSETQ. The CDR3 is made up of 15 amino acids. V lost 0 bases, J lost 9 bases, and 13 bases lay in between. CDR3 region: CASSLEGRDGSPLHF. In nucleotides, the CDR3 is TGCGCCAGCAGCTTGGAGGGCAGGGACGGTTCACCCCTCCACTTT.

V gene TRBV6-2 or TRBV6-3 combines with J gene TRBJ2-5, with D tentatively TRBD2 (6 bases). The germline CDR1 and CDR2 sequences are MNHEY and SVGEGT. Trimming took 0 bases from V and 5 from J, leaving 13 bases between them. This CDR3 contains 15 residues. CDR3 sequence reads: CASSYSGGWGETQYF. CDR3 bases: TGTGCCAGCAGTTACTCTGGAGGGTGGGGGGAGACCCAGTACTTC.

The sample holds many counts of this clonotype. V gene TRBV27 combines with J gene TRBJ2-7; 9 bases line up with TRBD1. CDR1 MNHEY and CDR2 SMNVEV come from the germline V gene (reference sequence). V gave up 6 bases and J gave up 3 bases; unmatched junction bases: 9. The CDR3 is made up of 15 amino acids. The CDR3 DNA is TGTGCCAGCAGCTTTTCCCCGGGACAGGGCTACGAGCAGTACTTC. Residues: CASSFSPGQGYEQYF.

The chain joins TRBV3-1 to TRBJ2-1; the match to TRBD2 covers 7 bases. The germline V gene has CDR1 LGHDT and CDR2 YNNKEL (reference sequence). V shed 4 bases and J 6 bases; nucleotides not matched to a gene: 6. CDR3 size: 14 residues. Here the CDR3 reads CASSRGGGSNEQFF. CDR3 DNA sequence: TGTGCCAGCAGCCGCGGGGGAGGATCCAATGAGCAGTTCTTC.

Only a few counts were recorded for this clonotype. The V and J genes are TRBV5-1 and TRBJ1-6, with no clear D. This CDR3 contains 16 residues. The V gene lost 1 base and the J gene lost 10 bases, with 18 bases spanning the gap. Germline lookup yields CDR1 SGHRS and CDR2 YFSETQ. CDR3 in DNA: TGCGCCAGCAGCTTGTCCCTGACGGGTCGAGACTCACCCCTCCACTTT. This sequence encodes CASSLSLTGRDSPLHF.

The chain couples TRBV5-1 to TRBJ1-1; 11 bases are shared with TRBD1. Germline V lookup: CDR1 SGHRS, CDR2 YFSETQ. This CDR3 has 15 amino acids. V dropped 2 bases and J dropped 5; count of bases not matched to a gene: 5. The CDR3 region is CASSFGTGGRTEAFF. The CDR3 bases are TGCGCCAGCAGCTTTGGGACAGGGGGACGGACTGAAGCTTTCTTT.

V and J are TRBV5-1 and TRBJ1-2, with a possible D match to TRBD1 (6 bases). Germline lookup yields CDR1 SGHRS and CDR2 YFSETQ. Trimming removed 4 bases from V and 0 bases from J, with 19 bases in between. This CDR3 contains 17 residues. The CDR3 region has the DNA TGCGCCAGCAGCGAAAGACCGGGACACTCTACTAACTATGGCTACACCTTC. The encoded protein is CASSERPGHSTNYGYTF.

This clonotype was detected a few times. The CDR3 spells CSVEDGPINYYGYTF. The CDR3 bases are TGCAGCGTTGAAGATGGGCCCATCAACTACTATGGCTACACCTTC. The chain combines TRBV29-1 with TRBJ1-2; D is unclear. Germline lookup yields CDR1 SQVTM and CDR2 ANQGSEA. V gave up 0 bases and J gave up 3 bases, with 14 bases separating them. CDR3 length equals 15 residues.

The chain uses TRBV6-1 and TRBJ1-5; D perhaps matches TRBD1 (5 bases). This CDR3 contains 15 residues. Per germline, CDR1 MNHNS and CDR2 SASEGT. Trimming cost V 3 bases and J 5 bases, with 14 bases left between them. The CDR3 protein is CASSEPTWGDQPQHF. CDR3 bases: TGTGCCAGCAGTGAGCCCACTTGGGGGGATCAGCCCCAGCATTTT.

The genes are TRBV6-6 and TRBJ2-5; D ambiguous. The ends were cut back, 2 bases at V and 9 bases at J, with 13 bases in the middle. The CDR3 contains 13 residues. The germline V gene has CDR1 MNHNY and CDR2 SVGAGI (reference sequence). CDR3 nucleotide sequence: TGTGCCAGCAGTTACGGAACCCATCGATCCCAGTACTTC. Protein sequence: CASSYGTHRSQYF.

V is TRBV20-1 and J is TRBJ2-1; D possibly corresponds to TRBD2 (6 bases). V dropped 1 base and J dropped 7 bases, with 14 bases sitting between them. The CDR3 spans 14 residues. Germline-derived CDR1 and CDR2 are DFQATT and SNEGSKA (reference sequence). The CDR3 coding sequence is TGCAGTGCTAGAGTCGGTAGCGGAGGGAATGAGCAGTTCTTC. Protein product: CSARVGSGGNEQFF.

With respect to this clonotype: One end of the junction fails to match germline, which may point to a read error. This chain uses TRBV3-1 with TRBJ1-2; no definite D call. This CDR3 has 15 residues. Germline V gene lookup returns CDR1 LGHDT and CDR2 YNNKEL (reference sequence). The CDR3 bases are TGTGCCAGCACCCAAGTTGCCAGTTTGAGTTTACGCTACACCTTC. Protein product: CASTQVASLSLRYTF.

This clonotype has a handful of counts. This chain links TRBV29-1 with TRBJ2-2, with TRBD1 matching over 7 bases. This CDR3 has 13 residues. Germline V lookup: CDR1 SQVTM, CDR2 ANQGSEA. V gave up 5 bases and J gave up 2 bases; unmatched junction bases: 2. CDR3 loop: CSVHRGNTGELFF. The CDR3 DNA reads TGCAGCGTTCACAGGGGTAACACCGGGGAGCTGTTTTTT.